This TCR beta chain was identified during a study of OX40 agonist ivuxolimab in advanced cancers. On cycle 4 day 1 and cycle 7 day 1, as well as at baseline, blood was sampled. Sequencing was performed with immunoSEQ multiplex PCR; in TCRdb, only in-frame clones are kept and a portion is missing. The sample holds some 69,000 clones, around 89% seen once. About this clone: Its antigen remains unknown.

With 2 bases removed from V and 9 bases from J, the gap between germline ends came to 11 bases. The length of the CDR3 is 12 residues. Germline loops: CDR1 GTSNPN, CDR2 SVGIG (reference sequence). Findings and limits, study-wide: Certain nonresponders likewise exhibited a low normalized T-cell clonal expansion. At 0.1 to 3.0 mg/kg and by week 6, clonal expansion occurred in CD4+ and CD8+ blood T cells.

The clonotype was recovered from an adult with an advanced solid tumor such as melanoma, head and neck, liver or kidney cancer. The specimen comprised CD4+ or CD8+ T cells sorted from blood, sampled in a trial of the OX40 agonist ivuxolimab. The rearrangement joins TRBV30 to TRBJ2-4; tentative D call: TRBD1 (6 bases). CDR3 in amino acids: CAWSQQGSIQYF. Written as DNA, the CDR3 is TGTGCCTGGAGTCAACAGGGTAGCATTCAGTACTTC.